The clone carrying this T cell receptor (beta chain) appeared once. The record originates from a study of monozygotic twins with cystic fibrosis. In germline, CDR1 is MNHNY, CDR2 SVGAGI (reference sequence). This CDR3 comprises 11 residues. Trimming pared 6 bases from V and 3 bases from J, leaving 5 bases between. Libraries were prepared by immunoSEQ multiplex PCR; TCRdb keeps only in-frame clonotypes and omits some of them. The table lists tens of thousands of clones, nearly 85% of them singletons. Material: blood. This rearrangement joins TRBV6-6 to TRBJ1-1; D gene uncertain. This TCR was sampled from a girl aged 2 to 10 with cystic fibrosis. The CDR3 DNA follows: TGTGCCAGCAGGTATTACACTGAAGCTTTCTTT. This encodes CASRYYTEAFF.